The present entry profiles one T cell receptor beta chain with its context. What antigen it recognizes has not been identified. Base qualities are not recorded, but no much larger clone differs from it by a single base. This specimen comes from a study of blood T cell repertoires in COVID-19 (dated by TCRdb to about 2020). Some background on the complete study: Collaborator samples came from the United States, Italy and Spain and covered acute and convalescent phases of COVID-19. The material from the prospective study consisted of cDNA or gDNA derived from T cells, B-cell-depleted T cells, or PBMCs. The dataset comprised deeply sampled blood TCRbeta repertoires from subjects exposed to, actively infected with, or recovered from COVID-19. The repertoires were made available in a free public database intended to serve as a resource for research on the immune response to SARS-CoV-2. Samples came from the ongoing ImmuneRACE study (first 160 participants) plus 1,254 subjects from 6 global collaborators. Nearly every sample came with metadata listing a de-identified subject ID, COVID-19 status, age in years and sex. Where available, HLA class I and class II types were taken from metadata supplied by the sample provider and were not determined by assay-based typing. The research as a whole found: The quantity of clinical and demographic metadata differed by source and by participant and was supplied without curation.

Collaborating institutions collected whole blood in K2EDTA tubes following their own protocols. For TCRbeta analysis, collaborator samples were shipped as frozen whole blood, as isolated PBMCs, or as DNA extracted from either sample type. Deletion took 2 bases off V and 9 bases off J, with a span of 14 bases between the germline ends. CDR1 and CDR2 (GTSNPN, SVGIG) derive from the germline V gene (reference sequence). The CDR3 sequence holds 14 residues, the cysteine and phenylalanine included. Only the CDR3 region is kept as DNA, spanning 42 bases read in frame from base 1. The immunoSEQ Assay, a bias-controlled multiplex PCR, was used to amplify TCRbeta CDR3 regions from genomic DNA. As for how the authors treated the data: The number of nucleated cells in each sample was estimated from the amplification of reference gene primers within the assay. To quantify the absolute abundance of each unique TCRbeta CDR3 rearrangement, sequence reads were collapsed and filtered. For each sample, productive Simpson clonality was calculated as the square root of Simpson's diversity index across productive rearrangements. Held by TCRdb, this immuneACCESS table contains in-frame sequences only and omits some clones. Under half of the omission traces to an unresolved V gene where checked; the cause of the rest is unknown. Clone size and V and J calls were adopted from that table, with D and trimming inferred from the DNA. This sample holds over 45,000 clones; 82% were observed only once. Clones ranked in the top ten supply 7% to 7.5% of the sample.

This clonotype originated in a man aged 40-49 years with acute or convalescent COVID-19. Material: peripheral blood. The rearranged chain carries TRBV30 and TRBJ1-6; a confident D gene designation cannot be given. The DNA is as follows: TGTGCCTGGAGTTTAGGTACTTCGGGTTCACCCCTCCACTTT. This codes for CAWSLGTSGSPLHF.